Ten or more counts support the clone carrying this TCR beta chain. Its antigen is unknown. These data belong to a study of T cells in Graves' hyperthyroidism and ophthalmopathy. Study outcomes and limitations: Researchers found most expanded thyroid clonotypes above 0.001 in blood as well. Before onset, ophthalmopathy was predicted by the model a median around 6 months earlier.

The study left out patients who had uncontrolled infection, other autoimmune disease, pregnancy or lactation. Clinical symptoms, serum thyroxine and TRAb, thyroid ultrasound and orbital computed tomography together formed the diagnostic basis. What was amplified from RNA transcripts were TCR beta CDR3 regions. HTBI primers were employed in a first-round RT-PCR of the TCR CDR3. From the multiplex PCR reads, TCRdb called clonotypes with MiXCR, one entry per CDR3 protein. Of 300,000 to 450,000 distinct CDR3 sequences listed, about 15% were seen once; the top ten hold about 11%. The V gene's germline CDR1 is LGHDT and CDR2 YNNKEL (reference sequence). This CDR3 is built from 14 residues. J was trimmed by 4 bases and V by 4 bases; bases with no gene match: 3.

This TCR was recovered from a woman aged 60-75 years with Graves' hyperthyroidism. The sequencing input was blood. This sequence joins TRBV3-1 and TRBJ2-2; 7 bases align to TRBD1. The CDR3 protein is CASSRYRGTGELFF. The CDR3 DNA reads as TGTGCCAGCAGCCGCTACAGGGGCACCGGGGAGCTGTTTTTT.